This T cell receptor beta chain is from a study of shared clonotypes between healthy human individuals. Study-wide findings and caveats: Investigators collected only blood, and repertoires in tissues likely differ.

This clone showed up just a few times. What it binds is unknown. Generated by immunoSEQ multiplex PCR, the TCRdb table keeps only in-frame clones and is missing some. This sample carries roughly 2 million clones, nearly 97% of them seen once, and the ten largest clones take more than 0.1%. This sequence originates from a young man in good health. Material: naive CD4+ T cells sorted from blood. Subset noted: CD45RA+ positively selected.

DNA for the CDR3: TGCGCCAGCAGTGCGGACAGGGCCGGCAATCAGCCCCAGCATTTT. It codes for CASSADRAGNQPQHF. The chain joins TRBV10-1 to TRBJ1-5; 8 bases align to TRBD1. Germline V gene sequence: CDR1 WNHNN, CDR2 SYGVQD (reference sequence). The CDR3 sequence is 15 residues long. The ends lost 4 bases at V and 2 bases at J; junction bases unmatched: 4.